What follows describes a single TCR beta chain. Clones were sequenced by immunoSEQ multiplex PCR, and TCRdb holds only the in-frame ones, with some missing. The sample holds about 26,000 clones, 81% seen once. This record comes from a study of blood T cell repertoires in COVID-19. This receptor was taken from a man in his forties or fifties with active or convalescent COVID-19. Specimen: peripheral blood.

CDR3 DNA sequence: TGCGCCAGCAGCCAAGTGGAGGGGACAGGACACTACGAGCAGTACTTC. Translating gives CASSQVEGTGHYEQYF. This sequence joins TRBV4-1 and TRBJ2-7, with 8 positions matching TRBD1. V shed 1 base and J 3 bases; nucleotides not matched to a gene: 8. The CDR3 contains 16 residues. Per the germline V gene, CDR1 is MGHRA and CDR2 is YSYEKL.